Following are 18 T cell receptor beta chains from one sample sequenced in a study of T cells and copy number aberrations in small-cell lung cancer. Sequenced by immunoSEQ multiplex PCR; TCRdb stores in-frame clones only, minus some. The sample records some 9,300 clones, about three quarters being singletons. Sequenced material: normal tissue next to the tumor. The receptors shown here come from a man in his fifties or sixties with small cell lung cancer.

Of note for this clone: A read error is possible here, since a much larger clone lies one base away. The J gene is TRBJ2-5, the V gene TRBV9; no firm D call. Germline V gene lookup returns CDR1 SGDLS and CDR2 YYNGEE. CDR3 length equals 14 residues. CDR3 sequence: CASSVTPWEEAQYF. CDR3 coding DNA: TGTGCCAGCAGCGTCACCCCTTGGGAAGAGGCCCAGTACTTC.

In DNA form, the CDR3 reads TGTGCCAGCAGCGTAGCCCCCGGTGCAAGCACAGATACGCAGTATTTT. The encoded protein is CASSVAPGASTDTQYF. The chain has TRBV9 and TRBJ2-3; D remains ambiguous. Trimming removed 0 bases at V and 0 bases at J, with 11 bases between. Germline CDR1 is SGDLS and CDR2 is YYNGEE. CDR3 size: 16 residues.

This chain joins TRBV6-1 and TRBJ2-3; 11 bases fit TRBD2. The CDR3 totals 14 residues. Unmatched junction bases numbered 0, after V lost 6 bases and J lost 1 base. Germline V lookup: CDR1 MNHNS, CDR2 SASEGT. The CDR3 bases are TGTGCCAGCAGACTAGCGGGAGGCACAGATACGCAGTATTTT. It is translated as CASRLAGGTDTQYF.

The CDR3 is CSVRFGDTQYF. The CDR3 DNA follows: TGCAGCGTTCGGTTTGGAGATACGCAGTATTTT. The chain couples TRBV29-1 to TRBJ2-3; no clear D. Germline assignment: CDR1 SQVTM and CDR2 ANQGSEA. The CDR3 covers 11 residues. V lost 5 bases and J 5 bases, leaving 8 bases between the germline ends.

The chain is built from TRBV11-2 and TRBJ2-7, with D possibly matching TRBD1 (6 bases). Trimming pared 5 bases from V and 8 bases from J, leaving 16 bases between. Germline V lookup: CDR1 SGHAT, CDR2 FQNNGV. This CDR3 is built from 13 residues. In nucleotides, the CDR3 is TGTGCCAGCAGCACCTCGGACAGTACGAAGCAGTACTTC. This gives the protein CASSTSDSTKQYF.

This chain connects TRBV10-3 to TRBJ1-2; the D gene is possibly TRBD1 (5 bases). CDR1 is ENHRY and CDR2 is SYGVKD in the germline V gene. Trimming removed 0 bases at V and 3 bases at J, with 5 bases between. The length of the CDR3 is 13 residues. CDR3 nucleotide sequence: TGTGCCATCAGTGAGTCAGGGGACTATGGCTACACCTTC. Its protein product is CAISESGDYGYTF.

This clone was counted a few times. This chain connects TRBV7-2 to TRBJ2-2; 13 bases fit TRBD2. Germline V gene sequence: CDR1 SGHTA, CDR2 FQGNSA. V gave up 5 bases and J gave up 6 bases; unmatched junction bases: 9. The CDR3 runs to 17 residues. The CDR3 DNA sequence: TGTGCCAGCAGCCTTGGACTAGCGGGAGTATCCGCCGGGGAGCTGTTTTTT. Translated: CASSLGLAGVSAGELFF.

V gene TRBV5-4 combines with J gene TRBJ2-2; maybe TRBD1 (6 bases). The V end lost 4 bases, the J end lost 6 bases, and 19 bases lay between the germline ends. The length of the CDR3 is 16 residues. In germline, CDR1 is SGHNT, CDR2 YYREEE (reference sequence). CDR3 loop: CASSRGQGSLSGELFF. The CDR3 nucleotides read TGTGCCAGCAGCAGGGGACAAGGAAGCTTGTCCGGGGAGCTGTTTTTT.

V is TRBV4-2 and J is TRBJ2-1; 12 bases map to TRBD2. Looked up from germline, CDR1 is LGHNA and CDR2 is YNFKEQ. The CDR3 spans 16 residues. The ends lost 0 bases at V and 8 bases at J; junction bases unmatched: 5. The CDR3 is CASSQDPTSGSDEQFF. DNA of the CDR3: TGTGCCAGCAGCCAAGATCCGACTAGCGGGAGTGATGAGCAGTTCTTC.

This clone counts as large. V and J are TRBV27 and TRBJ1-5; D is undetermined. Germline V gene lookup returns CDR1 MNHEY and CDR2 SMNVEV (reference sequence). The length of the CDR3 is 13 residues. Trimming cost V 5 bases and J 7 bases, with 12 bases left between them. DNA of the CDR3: TGTGCCAGCAGTAATCGGTTAGGGCAGCCCCAGCATTTT. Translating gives CASSNRLGQPQHF.

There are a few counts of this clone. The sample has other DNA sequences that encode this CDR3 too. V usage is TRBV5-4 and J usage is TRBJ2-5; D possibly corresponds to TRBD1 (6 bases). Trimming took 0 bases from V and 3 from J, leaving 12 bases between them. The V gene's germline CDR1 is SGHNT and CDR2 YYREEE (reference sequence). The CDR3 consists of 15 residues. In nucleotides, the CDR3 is TGTGCCAGCAGCTTGGATTCGTCAGGGGAAGAGACCCAGTACTTC. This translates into CASSLDSSGEETQYF.

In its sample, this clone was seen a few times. DNA for the CDR3: TGCGCCAGCAGGCGGGACAGCTCCAATGAGCAGTTCTTC. This translates into CASRRDSSNEQFF. V gene TRBV5-1 combines with J gene TRBJ2-1; TRBD1 might be the D (7 bases). The length of the CDR3 is 13 residues. With 5 bases removed from V and 6 bases from J, the gap between germline ends came to 12 bases. CDR1 is SGHRS, CDR2 YFSETQ, per germline.

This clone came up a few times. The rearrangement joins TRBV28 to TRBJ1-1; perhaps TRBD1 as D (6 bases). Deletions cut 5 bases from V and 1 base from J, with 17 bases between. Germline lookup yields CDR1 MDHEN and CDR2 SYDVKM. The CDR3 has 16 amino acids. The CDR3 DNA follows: TGTGCCAGCAGTGGGGGCAACACGGGAGAGAACACTGAAGCTTTCTTT. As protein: CASSGGNTGENTEAFF.

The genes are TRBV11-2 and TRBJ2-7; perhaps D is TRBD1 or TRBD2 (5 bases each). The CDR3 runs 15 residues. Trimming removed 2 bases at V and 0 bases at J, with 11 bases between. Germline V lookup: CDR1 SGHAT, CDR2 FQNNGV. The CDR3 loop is CASSLLTGPSYEQYF. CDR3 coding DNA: TGTGCCAGCAGCTTATTGACGGGACCCTCCTACGAGCAGTACTTC.

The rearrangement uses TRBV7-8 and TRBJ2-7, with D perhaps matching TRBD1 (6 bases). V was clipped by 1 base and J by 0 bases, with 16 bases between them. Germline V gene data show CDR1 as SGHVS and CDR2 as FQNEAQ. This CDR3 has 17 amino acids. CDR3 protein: CASSLVGTNPFSYEQYF. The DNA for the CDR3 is TGTGCCAGCAGCTTAGTGGGGACAAACCCCTTCTCCTACGAGCAGTACTTC. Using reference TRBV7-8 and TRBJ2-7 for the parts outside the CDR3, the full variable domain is GAGVSQSPRYKVAKRGQDVALRCDPISGHVSLFWYQQALGQGPEFLTYFQNEAQLDKSGLPSDRFFAERPEGSVSTLKIQRTQQEDSAVYLCASSLVGTNPFSYEQYFGPGTRLTVT.

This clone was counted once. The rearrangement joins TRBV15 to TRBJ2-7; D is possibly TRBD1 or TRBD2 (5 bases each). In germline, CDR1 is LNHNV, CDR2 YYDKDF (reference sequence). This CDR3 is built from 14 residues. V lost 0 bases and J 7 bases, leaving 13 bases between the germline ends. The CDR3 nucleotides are TGTGCCACCAGCAGAGATTTCCAGGGCGGGGAGCAGTACTTC. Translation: CATSRDFQGGEQYF. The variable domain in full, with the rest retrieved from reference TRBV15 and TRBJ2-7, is DAMVIQNPRYQVTQFGKPVTLSCSQTLNHNVMYWYQQKSSQAPKLLFHYYDKDFNNEADTPDNFQSRRPNTSFCFLDIRSPGLGDTAMYLCATSRDFQGGEQYFGPGTRLTVT.

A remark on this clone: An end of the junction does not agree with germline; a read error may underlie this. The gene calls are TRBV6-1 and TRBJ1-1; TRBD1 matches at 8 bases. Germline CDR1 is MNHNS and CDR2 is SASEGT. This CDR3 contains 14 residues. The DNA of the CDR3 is TGTGCCAGCATTCGACAGGGGATGAAAACTGAAGCTTTCTTT. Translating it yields CASIRQGMKTEAFF.

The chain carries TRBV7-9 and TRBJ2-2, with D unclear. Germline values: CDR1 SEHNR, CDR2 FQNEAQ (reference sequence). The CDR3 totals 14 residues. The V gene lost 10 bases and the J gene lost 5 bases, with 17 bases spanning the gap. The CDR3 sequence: CATDWAGLTGELFF. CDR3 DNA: TGTGCCACCGATTGGGCCGGCTTGACCGGGGAGCTGTTTTTT.